This T cell receptor (beta chain) was sequenced for a study of blood T cell repertoires in COVID-19. Study-level information: The origin of the acute and convalescent COVID-19 samples was the United States, Italy and Spain. From T cells, B-cell-depleted T cells, or PBMCs came the material, which was cDNA or gDNA.

Original data processing: Researchers report that nucleated cell counts were estimated from reference gene primer amplification. Here immunoSEQ multiplex PCR was the method, and the copy in TCRdb shows in-frame clones only, minus some. For V, J and clone size, that table is used; D and trimming come from the DNA. The table shows fewer than 150,000 clones, with around 84% occurring only once. The V and J ends lost 0 bases and 0 bases respectively, with 8 bases between them. Germline-derived CDR1 and CDR2 are SGHRS and YFSETQ. CDR3 length: 15 amino acids. Only a few counts were recorded for this clone. Sequencing used peripheral blood. V and J are TRBV5-1 and TRBJ2-3; D perhaps matches TRBD1 (5 bases). The receptor was isolated from a man aged 35-49 years with acute or convalescent COVID-19. The CDR3, as DNA: TGCGCCAGCAGCTTGGACAGGCGAAGCACAGATACGCAGTATTTT. Translating gives CASSLDRRSTDTQYF.